Listed here is a single T cell receptor (beta chain). Germline lookup yields CDR1 SGHNT and CDR2 YYREEE (reference sequence). The CDR3 is 16 residues long. V lost 4 bases to trimming and J lost 0 bases, with 11 bases between them. Repertoires were generated with immunoSEQ multiplex PCR, while TCRdb's copy carries only in-frame clones and drops some. The profile shows around 230,000 clones, approximately 89% of them singletons. These data belong to a study of blood T cell repertoires in COVID-19. This study enrolled people aged about 18 to 100 from approximately 24 US geographic areas. Grouping used clinical history reported by participants in a survey and questionnaire.

This sequence was found in a woman aged 40 to 50 with acute COVID-19. The sample consisted of PBMCs or T cells enriched from blood (not recorded which). V usage is TRBV5-4 and J usage is TRBJ2-6; tentatively, D is TRBD2 (5 bases). CDR3 region: CASSPGLTSGANVLTF. The CDR3 coding sequence is TGTGCCAGCAGCCCCGGACTGACCTCTGGGGCCAACGTCCTGACTTTC. The full variable domain, its missing parts supplied by reference TRBV5-4 and TRBJ2-6, is ETGVTQSPTHLIKTRGQQVTLRCSSQSGHNTVSWYQQALGQGPQFIFQYYREEENGRGNFPPRFSGLQFPNYSSELNVNALELDDSALYLCASSPGLTSGANVLTFGAGSRLTVL.